The TCR beta chain under discussion was sequenced for a study of CD8+ T cells in alopecia areata. Across the study: Tofacitinib continued for 6 to 18 months and was then withheld for 6 months. General observations from the study: It was observed that many expanded lesional clones persisted in scalp and blood during tofacitinib.

CDR1 and CDR2 from the germline V gene are KGHSH and LQKENI. With 2 bases clipped from V and 6 bases from J, the junction kept 9 bases outside the gene matches. The CDR3 extends over 15 amino acids. Following extraction, RNA underwent reverse transcription to cDNA, which served as the sequencing template. The method was immunoSEQ multiplex PCR; TCRdb's version includes in-frame clones alone and lacks a portion of them. The table lists 75,000 to 100,000 clones, around three quarters of them singletons. This clone was detected only once. Its specificity is not known. This sample's treatment: oral pan-JAK inhibitor, 5-10 mg twice daily. Sorting of CD4+ and CD8+ T cells was performed on PBMCs.

This sample comprised CD8+ T cells sorted from blood, obtained at approximately week 45, from a patient treated with tofacitinib. The TCR was taken from a human donor with alopecia areata. This chain links TRBV18 with TRBJ2-7; 8 nucleotides align to TRBD1. The CDR3 is CASSPYTGQEREQYF. Written as DNA, the CDR3 is TGTGCCAGCTCACCATACACGGGACAGGAGCGCGAGCAGTACTTC.